The TCR beta chain under discussion was sequenced for a study of control samples from healthy donors and cancer patients. Repertoires were generated with immunoSEQ multiplex PCR, while TCRdb's copy carries only in-frame clones and drops some. This repertoire shows tens of thousands of clones, roughly nine tenths found once; its top ten account for 7.6%. V was trimmed by 4 bases and J by 4 bases, leaving 10 bases between them. The CDR3 length is 13 residues. Germline values: CDR1 KGHSH, CDR2 LQKENI. Specimen: blood. This clonotype was sampled from a woman between 55 and 75 years old in good health. The J gene is TRBJ1-1, the V gene TRBV18, with D possibly being TRBD1 (5 bases). The CDR3 protein is CASSRPDSTEAFF. CDR3 in DNA: TGTGCCAGCTCACGGCCCGACAGCACTGAAGCTTTCTTT. The full variable domain, rest sourced from reference TRBV18 and TRBJ1-1, is NAGVMQNPRHLVRRRGQEARLRCSPMKGHSHVYWYRQLPEEGLKFMVYLQKENIIDESGMPKERFSAEFPKEGPSILRIQQVVRGDSAAYFCASSRPDSTEAFFGQGTRLTVV.